This passage covers 26 T cell receptor beta chains from one sample sequenced in a study of blood T cell repertoires in COVID-19. Method: immunoSEQ multiplex PCR; TCRdb's copy keeps in-frame clones and lacks some. Here the sample spans about 110,000 clones, over 80% being singletons. The sequenced sample was peripheral blood. The source is a young woman with acute or convalescent COVID-19.

The chain couples TRBV27 to TRBJ1-2; 9 bases map to TRBD1. Germline values: CDR1 MNHEY, CDR2 SMNVEV (reference sequence). The CDR3 runs to 16 residues. The trim removed 5 bases at V and 8 bases at J, leaving 15 bases unmatched. The CDR3 loop is CASSRSRNRGLGGYTF. CDR3 in DNA: TGTGCCAGCAGTCGCTCGAGAAACAGGGGGCTGGGCGGCTACACCTTC.

V is TRBV5-1 and J is TRBJ2-7; 9 bases line up with TRBD1. Trimming cost V 6 bases and J 4 bases; bases outside gene matches: 5. Germline CDR1 and CDR2: SGHRS and YFSETQ. CDR3 size: 13 residues. Written as DNA, the CDR3 is TGCGCCAGCAATCTGGACAGGGGATACGAGCAGTACTTC. Protein: CASNLDRGYEQYF.

Written as DNA, the CDR3 is TGCGCCAGCAGTAACCGACAGAACTCTGGGGCCAACGTCCTGACTTTC. Amino acid sequence: CASSNRQNSGANVLTF. The V and J genes are TRBV5-1 and TRBJ2-6; possible D gene TRBD1, 5 bases. The CDR3 runs to 16 residues. The ends were cut back, 5 bases at V and 0 bases at J, with 12 bases in the middle. Germline V lookup: CDR1 SGHRS, CDR2 YFSETQ.

The rearrangement links TRBV12-5 to TRBJ1-4; possibly TRBD1 for D (5 bases). Germline CDR1 reads LGHNT; CDR2 reads FRNRAP. The V end was cut by 5 bases, the J end by 7 bases, with 8 bases between. This CDR3 is built from 12 residues. This chain's CDR3 is CASGGRGEKLFF. DNA of the CDR3: TGTGCTAGTGGTGGAAGGGGTGAAAAACTGTTTTTT.

This clone was observed a handful of times. The genes are TRBV7-3 and TRBJ2-2, with 8 bases fitting TRBD2. The germline gives CDR1 SGHTA, CDR2 FQGTGA. This CDR3 is built from 16 residues. J gave up 6 bases and V 2 bases, and 8 bases lay outside the gene matches. The CDR3 DNA follows: TGTGCCAGCAGCTTAGATTTCGGGAGGGCCGCCGGGGAGCTGTTTTTT. This encodes CASSLDFGRAAGELFF. Using reference TRBV7-3 and TRBJ2-2 for the parts outside the CDR3, the full variable domain is GAGVSQTPSNKVTEKGKYVELRCDPISGHTALYWYRQSLGQGPEFLIYFQGTGAADDSGLPNDRFFAVRPEGSVSTLKIQRTERGDSAVYLCASSLDFGRAAGELFFGEGSRLTVL.

The V call is TRBV28, the J call TRBJ1-5; TRBD1 matches at 8 bases. Unmatched junction bases numbered 8, after V lost 6 bases and J lost 4 bases. Germline V gives CDR1 MDHEN, CDR2 SYDVKM. CDR3 length: 15 amino acids. The CDR3 region has the DNA TGTGCCAGCAGCTCGACAGGGGTTGGGAATCAGCCCCAGCATTTT. Translating it yields CASSSTGVGNQPQHF.

The gene calls are TRBV5-1 and TRBJ1-4, with 8 bases matching TRBD1. The CDR3 spans 17 residues. V lost 4 bases, J lost 4 bases, and 12 bases stayed unmatched. Germline CDR1 SGHRS, CDR2 YFSETQ. For the CDR3, the DNA is TGCGCCAGCAGCGCATACCGTGCAGGGGGCGGTAATGAAAAACTGTTTTTT. Its translation is CASSAYRAGGGNEKLFF.

The chain is built from TRBV5-6 and TRBJ2-2; 10 bases align to TRBD1. Looked up from germline, CDR1 is SGHDT and CDR2 is YYEEEE. J gave up 7 bases and V 2 bases, and 8 bases lay outside the gene matches. The CDR3 sequence is 16 residues long. The CDR3 here is CASSLPGQGFGGELFF. The DNA of the CDR3 is TGTGCCAGCAGCTTACCGGGACAGGGGTTCGGCGGGGAGCTGTTTTTT.

This clone was recorded only once. CDR3 coding DNA: TGTGCCAGCAGTTTAGCCCCCTCGGCGGGAGCCTACAATGAGCAGTTCTTC. Translating it yields CASSLAPSAGAYNEQFF. The V call is TRBV28, the J call TRBJ2-1; 7 nucleotides match TRBD2. CDR1 and CDR2 (germline): MDHEN, SYDVKM. Unmatched junction bases numbered 9, after V lost 2 bases and J lost 2 bases. The CDR3 length is 17 residues.

This clone was found once. The CDR3 nucleotides are TGTGCCAGCAGTGCGGAGGGTCTAGCTTTCGAAAAACTGTTTTTT. This sequence encodes CASSAEGLAFEKLFF. The chain joins TRBV2 to TRBJ1-4, with D unclear. V dropped 4 bases and J dropped 8 bases, with 17 bases sitting between them. The CDR3 consists of 15 residues. Germline-derived CDR1 and CDR2 are SNHLY and FYNNEI.

The chain employs TRBV4-2 and TRBJ1-1; TRBD1 matches 7 bases. Trimming at V came to 1 base and at J to 7 bases, leaving 18 bases not matched to a gene. The CDR3 covers 18 residues. The germline V gene has CDR1 LGHNA and CDR2 YNFKEQ. CDR3 sequence reads: CASSQALVLAGGTNEAFF. The CDR3 nucleotides are TGTGCCAGCAGCCAAGCCCTCGTACTCGCAGGGGGGACGAATGAAGCTTTCTTT.

The chain uses TRBV19 and TRBJ2-7; 7 bases agree with TRBD1. The CDR3 covers 14 residues. CDR1 and CDR2 (germline): LNHDA, SQIVND (reference sequence). V trimming: 3 bases; J trimming: 1 base; junction bases outside the gene matches: 3. CDR3 amino acids: CASSMRQGSYEQYF. DNA for the CDR3: TGTGCCAGTAGTATGCGACAGGGTTCCTACGAGCAGTACTTC.

In its sample, this clone was seen a few times. This sequence joins TRBV28 and TRBJ1-2, with 7 positions matching TRBD1. Looked up from germline, CDR1 is MDHEN and CDR2 is SYDVKM. This CDR3 has 13 residues. V was clipped by 6 bases and J by 4 bases; unmatched bases: 5. The CDR3 loop is CASSQQGTYGYTF. CDR3 bases: TGTGCCAGCAGCCAACAGGGGACCTATGGCTACACCTTC.

The chain combines TRBV7-8 with TRBJ1-2; 10 bases match TRBD1. Looked up from germline, CDR1 is SGHVS and CDR2 is FQNEAQ. The CDR3 sequence is 13 residues long. The junction had 4 bases not matched to a gene; V was cut back by 4 bases and J by 8 bases. The CDR3 sequence is CASSWGQGNGYTF. The DNA of the CDR3 is TGTGCCAGCAGCTGGGGACAGGGGAACGGCTACACCTTC.

V usage is TRBV6-4 and J usage is TRBJ2-3, with TRBD2 matching over 8 bases. The V and J ends lost 2 bases and 3 bases, in that order; junction bases with no gene match: 4. This CDR3 contains 15 residues. Per germline, CDR1 MRHNA and CDR2 SNTAGT. CDR3 region: CASSDVASGTDTQYF. The CDR3 nucleotides read TGTGCCAGCAGTGACGTCGCTAGCGGGACAGATACGCAGTATTTT.

The chain recombines TRBV7-9 with TRBJ2-1; no firm D call. The V gene lost 5 bases and the J gene lost 10 bases, with 6 bases spanning the gap. Germline V CDR1 and CDR2: SEHNR, FQNEAQ (reference sequence). The CDR3 runs 10 residues. Here the CDR3 DNA reads TGTGCCAGCAGCAGAGCCGAGCAGTTCTTC. Translating gives CASSRAEQFF.

The chain combines TRBV7-2 with TRBJ1-1; D is uncertain. The CDR3 is made up of 14 amino acids. CDR1 and CDR2 from the germline V gene are SGHTA and FQGNSA. V lost 2 bases and J 2 bases, leaving 9 bases between the germline ends. DNA of the CDR3: TGTGCCAGCAGCTTATTGTACGGTAACACTGAAGCTTTCTTT. Protein: CASSLLYGNTEAFF.

CDR3 sequence reads: CAWSVPGQGGSQPQHF. In nucleotides, the CDR3 is TGTGCCTGGAGTGTACCGGGACAGGGGGGGAGTCAGCCCCAGCATTTT. The chain combines TRBV30 with TRBJ1-5, with 11 nucleotides matching TRBD1. J gave up 6 bases and V 0 bases, and 7 bases lay outside the gene matches. Germline lookup yields CDR1 GTSNPN and CDR2 SVGIG (reference sequence). The CDR3 runs 16 residues.

This chain uses TRBV11-3 with TRBJ2-7, with D perhaps TRBD2 (6 bases). V was shortened by 0 bases and J by 7 bases, with 10 bases between the two germline ends. There are 13 residues in the CDR3. Germline assignment: CDR1 SGHNT and CDR2 YENEEA. The CDR3 DNA reads TGTGCCAGCAGCTTAGATGGAGGGTTAGAGCAGTACTTC. Residues: CASSLDGGLEQYF. The complete variable domain, with remaining parts taken from reference TRBV11-3 and TRBJ2-7, reads EAGVVQSPRYKIIEKKQPVAFWCNPISGHNTLYWYLQNLGQGPELLIRYENEEAVDDSQLPKDRFSAERLKGVDSTLKIQPAELGDSAVYLCASSLDGGLEQYFGPGTRLTVT.

The CDR3 DNA reads as TGTGCCAGTAGTCCGAGGGTTGATCGGGAGCAGTTCTTC. Translation gives CASSPRVDREQFF. The gene calls are TRBV19 and TRBJ2-1; D may be TRBD2 (5 bases). V shed 5 bases and J shed 10 bases, with 15 bases lying between them. Germline V CDR1 and CDR2: LNHDA, SQIVND (reference sequence). This CDR3 has 13 residues.

The V call is TRBV28, the J call TRBJ2-5; 7 bases are a match to TRBD2. Germline CDR1 MDHEN, CDR2 SYDVKM. V shed 5 bases and J 3 bases; nucleotides not matched to a gene: 3. The CDR3 has 13 amino acids. The CDR3 nucleotides read TGTGCCAGCAGTCCAGGACTAGAAGAGACCCAGTACTTC. Amino acid sequence: CASSPGLEETQYF.

The gene calls are TRBV4-3 and TRBJ1-4; D not certain. The CDR3 totals 13 residues. CDR1 is LGHNA and CDR2 is YSLEER in the germline V gene. Trimming took 0 bases from V and 7 from J, leaving 6 bases between them. Here the CDR3 reads CASSQDIGEKLFF. The DNA for the CDR3 is TGCGCCAGCAGCCAAGATATCGGTGAAAAACTGTTTTTT.

The DNA for the CDR3 is TGTGCCAGCAGCCAAGTTTTAACTGCCGGAAACACCATATATTTT. Protein sequence: CASSQVLTAGNTIYF. The chain links TRBV3-1 (or the pseudogene TRBV3-2) to TRBJ1-3; D not resolved. The CDR3 has 15 amino acids. From germline, CDR1 is LGHDT and CDR2 YNNKEL (reference sequence). Trimming took off 1 base at V and 4 bases at J, with 11 bases between the two ends.

The chain recombines TRBV6-5 with TRBJ2-5, with 8 bases lining up with TRBD1. Trimming cost V 8 bases and J 7 bases; bases outside gene matches: 9. CDR3 length: 13 residues. Germline V CDR1 and CDR2: MNHEY, SVGAGI. The CDR3 DNA reads as TGTGCCAGCGCCAAGGGTACAGGGGGGACCCAGTACTTC. Its translation is CASAKGTGGTQYF.

This clone has only one observation. This sequence joins TRBV10-3 and TRBJ1-3, with 9 bases matching TRBD1. Looked up from germline, CDR1 is ENHRY and CDR2 is SYGVKD. V lost 6 bases and J lost 3; bases outside the gene matches: 9. The CDR3 sequence is 16 residues long. The CDR3 bases are TGTGCCATCAGCCTACAGGGGGCACTAGGTGGAAACACCATATATTTT. Amino acid sequence: CAISLQGALGGNTIYF.

The chain has TRBV28 and TRBJ2-5; TRBD2 aligns across 8 bases. Germline trimming cut 3 bases from V and 4 bases from J; bases unmatched to any gene: 13. Germline V gives CDR1 MDHEN, CDR2 SYDVKM. CDR3 size: 17 residues. In DNA form, the CDR3 reads TGTGCCAGCAGTTTTAGGGTAGGCGGGAGCGGGGGAGAGACCCAGTACTTC. This gives the protein CASSFRVGGSGGETQYF.